This TCR beta chain was recovered during a study of Graves' ophthalmopathy and Graves' hyperthyroidism. About the study: Sampling took place at initial diagnosis, with peripheral blood obtained before any treatment. Overall study findings and caveats: Blood also harbored most expanded thyroid clonotypes above 0.001 frequency.

The CDR3 spans 14 residues. Trimming pared 6 bases from V and 3 bases from J, leaving 15 bases between. Germline V gene sequence: CDR1 DFQATT, CDR2 SNEGSKA (reference sequence). All donors with ophthalmopathy were recorded as having moderate-to-severe activity, CAS ≥3, NOSPECS ≥4 and a duration under 3 months. As the starting material, roughly 10 ml of fresh peripheral blood yielded the PBMCs. This clonotype was observed at least ten times. What it recognizes is unknown. The authors amplified TCR beta CDR3 regions from RNA transcripts. Following a first-round RT-PCR that used HTBI primers, a second-round multiplex PCR was carried out. A single record per CDR3 protein comes from TCRdb applying MiXCR to the multiplex PCR reads. Of about 220,000 distinct CDR3 sequences listed, roughly 21% are singletons.

The sequenced material came from peripheral blood. This sequence originates from a woman aged 45-59 years with Graves' ophthalmopathy. V gene TRBV20-1 combines with J gene TRBJ1-5; D gene uncertain. Here the CDR3 reads CSAKRGGDNQPQHF. CDR3 nucleotide sequence: TGCAGTGCCAAGCGGGGAGGAGACAATCAGCCCCAGCATTTT.